One sample yielded the 16 T cell receptor beta chains listed below, sequenced in a study of CD8 T cells in ankylosing spondylitis. These receptors' targets are unknown. Study-level points and caveats: A TCR beta motif of 7 or 8 highly homologous variants appeared characteristic of ankylosing spondylitis blood.

TCRdb re-called the 5' RACE reads through MiXCR, storing one row per CDR3 protein. The repertoire holds around 450,000 distinct CDR3 sequences, with 20% to 30% as singletons. Input material: blood, either unsorted or a sorted T cell fraction (not recorded which). The origin of the receptors is a male donor with ankylosing spondylitis.

Only one count was recorded for this clonotype. The rearrangement uses TRBV12-3 or TRBV12-4 and TRBJ1-1; TRBD1 matches at 8 bases. V lost 5 bases and J lost 4; bases outside the gene matches: 12. This CDR3 comprises 16 residues. The CDR3 DNA follows: TGTGCCAGCAGTAAAGACAGGGGAGTATTGAGCACTGAAGCTTTCTTT. Amino acids: CASSKDRGVLSTEAFF.

This chain uses TRBV7-9 with TRBJ2-2; the match to TRBD1 covers 9 bases. This CDR3 region has 17 residues. The germline gives CDR1 SEHNR, CDR2 FQNEAQ (reference sequence). Trimming removed 6 bases from V and 5 bases from J; junction bases left unmatched: 13. CDR3 DNA sequence: TGTGCCAGCAGTTCCCCGATCGGGACAGGGAGGACCGGGGAGCTGTTTTTT. Encoded protein: CASSSPIGTGRTGELFF.

This clonotype was counted a few times. J is TRBJ2-7 and V is TRBV7-2, with 9 bases aligning to TRBD2. The CDR3 length is 15 residues. CDR1 and CDR2 (germline): SGHTA, FQGNSA. V was clipped by 1 base and J by 2 bases; unmatched bases: 3. CDR3 protein: CASSLGLAVPYEQYF. Written as DNA, the CDR3 is TGTGCCAGCAGCTTAGGACTAGCGGTCCCCTACGAGCAGTACTTC.

This clonotype was observed at least ten times. The chain combines TRBV7-2 with TRBJ2-2, with 9 bases identical to TRBD2. This CDR3 contains 16 residues. Per germline, CDR1 SGHTA and CDR2 FQGNSA. J was trimmed by 8 bases and V by 5 bases; bases with no gene match: 12. The CDR3 DNA is TGTGCCAGCAGCCGGGGGACTAGCCCCATTTTGGGGGAGCTGTTTTTT. Amino acid sequence: CASSRGTSPILGELFF.

The CDR3 DNA sequence: TGCAGTGCTCCCAACAACGGACAGAACTACGAGCAGTACTTC. Protein product: CSAPNNGQNYEQYF. The V gene is TRBV20-1, the J gene TRBJ2-7; D is possibly TRBD1 (6 bases). The germline CDR1 and CDR2 sequences are DFQATT and SNEGSKA (reference sequence). This CDR3 spans 14 amino acids. V lost 5 bases and J lost 3, with 17 bases in between.

The chain uses TRBV3-1 and TRBJ2-7; weak D call: TRBD1 (6 bases). This CDR3 is 14 amino acids long. CDR1 is LGHDT, CDR2 YNNKEL, per germline (reference sequence). V was clipped by 3 bases and J by 3 bases, with 12 bases between them. CDR3 protein: CASSHLDSYYEQYV. The CDR3 coding sequence is TGTGCCAGCAGCCACTTGGACAGCTACTACGAGCAGTACGTC.

This clonotype was counted only a few times. This chain joins TRBV12-3 or TRBV12-4 and TRBJ1-5, with 9 bases aligning to TRBD1. V lost 6 bases to trimming and J lost 3 bases; unmatched junction nucleotides: 6. CDR3 size: 15 residues. The CDR3 loop reads CASRSTGGVNQPQHF. The CDR3 bases are TGTGCCAGCAGATCGACAGGGGGTGTCAATCAGCCCCAGCATTTT.

The chain employs TRBV18 and TRBJ2-3; D is unclear. The CDR3 totals 15 residues. Germline lookup yields CDR1 KGHSH and CDR2 LQKENI. Trimming shortened V by 2 bases and J by 4 bases, and 13 bases separated the two germline ends. The CDR3 reads CASSPVVAGADTQYF. CDR3 in DNA: TGTGCCAGCTCACCAGTCGTGGCAGGCGCAGATACGCAGTATTTT.

There are a few counts of this clonotype. CDR3: CSAVPRAGELFF. CDR3 DNA sequence: TGCAGTGCCGTCCCGAGGGCCGGGGAGCTGTTTTTT. V is TRBV20-1 and J is TRBJ2-2, with a weak D call TRBD2 (5 bases). Germline V gene data show CDR1 as DFQATT and CDR2 as SNEGSKA (reference sequence). V was pared by 6 bases and J by 6 bases, with 11 bases between. The CDR3 has 12 amino acids.

In this sample, this clonotype turned up a few times. The V gene is TRBV2, the J gene TRBJ1-2; 9 bases are shared with TRBD1. CDR1 is SNHLY and CDR2 is FYNNEI in the germline V gene. V lost 6 bases and J lost 7; bases outside the gene matches: 6. The CDR3 has 13 residues. CDR3: CASSTGTGSGYTF. CDR3 DNA sequence: TGTGCCAGCAGCACCGGGACAGGGAGTGGCTACACCTTC.

The J gene is TRBJ2-7, the V gene TRBV7-2, with 7 nucleotides matching TRBD1. CDR3 length: 15 amino acids. The germline CDR1 and CDR2 sequences are SGHTA and FQGNSA. Unmatched junction bases numbered 7, after V lost 5 bases and J lost 0 bases. The CDR3 DNA sequence: TGTGCCAGCAGCGCCGACAGGGCCGCCTCCTACGAGCAGTACTTC. Translating gives CASSADRAASYEQYF. Combining the CDR3 with reference TRBV7-2 and TRBJ2-7 gives the whole variable domain GAGVSQSPSNKVTEKGKDVELRCDPISGHTALYWYRQSLGQGLEFLIYFQGNSAPDKSGLPSDRFSAERTGGSVSTLTIQRTQQEDSAVYLCASSADRAASYEQYFGPGTRLTVT.

This clonotype has ten or more counts. The chain joins TRBV12-3 or TRBV12-4 to TRBJ2-3; the D is unclear. Trimming pared 2 bases from V and 4 bases from J, leaving 7 bases between. The CDR3 length is 13 residues. CDR3 sequence (DNA): TGTGCCAGCAGTTTAACAAGTGCAGATACGCAGTATTTT. It encodes CASSLTSADTQYF.

A few counts support this clonotype. The rearrangement joins TRBV5-1 to TRBJ2-3, with TRBD2 as a possible D gene (6 bases). V lost 6 bases to trimming and J lost 2 bases, with 13 bases between them. Germline lookup yields CDR1 SGHRS and CDR2 YFSETQ. This CDR3 contains 14 residues. CDR3 sequence: CASNPGLATDTQYF. For the CDR3, the DNA is TGCGCCAGCAACCCGGGACTTGCCACAGATACGCAGTATTTT. Together with reference TRBV5-1 and TRBJ2-3, the CDR3 gives the full variable domain: KAGVTQTPRYLIKTRGQQVTLSCSPISGHRSVSWYQQTPGQGLQFLFEYFSETQRNKGNFPGRFSGRQFSNSRSEMNVSTLELGDSALYLCASNPGLATDTQYFGPGTRLTVL.

This CDR3 is CAAGGTSGYEQYF. The CDR3 DNA is TGTGCCGCCGGAGGGACTAGCGGGTACGAGCAGTACTTC. This sequence joins TRBV10-3 and TRBJ2-7; TRBD2 matches at 12 bases. There are 13 residues in the CDR3. After removal of 11 bases from V and 4 bases from J, the junction contained 6 bases not matched to a gene. The germline CDR1 and CDR2 sequences are ENHRY and SYGVKD.

In its sample, this clonotype was seen a few times. V usage is TRBV20-1 and J usage is TRBJ2-1; 10 bases map to TRBD2. The CDR3 runs to 20 residues. V gave up 0 bases and J gave up 10 bases; unmatched junction bases: 24. CDR1 is DFQATT, CDR2 SNEGSKA, per germline (reference sequence). The CDR3 sequence: CSARDRDLAGALGTTSEQFF. The CDR3 DNA sequence: TGCAGTGCTAGAGATCGGGACCTAGCGGGAGCCCTCGGGACTACAAGCGAGCAGTTCTTC.

This clonotype has a handful of counts. The rearrangement joins TRBV20-1 to TRBJ2-2, with 10 nucleotides matching TRBD1. The CDR3 is 15 amino acids. V dropped 0 bases and J dropped 6; count of bases not matched to a gene: 4. The germline V gene encodes CDR1 DFQATT and CDR2 SNEGSKA (reference sequence). Here the CDR3 reads CSARDLGTGAGELFF. DNA for the CDR3: TGCAGTGCTAGAGATCTGGGGACAGGGGCCGGGGAGCTGTTTTTT.